The sequence of this TCR beta chain was determined in a study of blood T cell repertoires in COVID-19. Study-level background: Whether acute or convalescent, the COVID-19 samples came from the United States, Italy and Spain. The cDNA or gDNA used as material had been derived from T cells, B-cell-depleted T cells, or PBMCs.

The CDR3 sequence is 15 residues long. Trimming cost V 5 bases and J 8 bases; bases outside gene matches: 8. Germline assignment: CDR1 MGHRA and CDR2 YSYEKL. Participant ages covered roughly 18 to 89 years across 24 US areas. Cohort 3 donors were reported recovered after two negative PCRs, clearance, or symptom resolution. Assay used: immunoSEQ multiplex PCR; TCRdb lists only in-frame clones, some missing. The sample lists 450,000 to 600,000 clones, roughly 90% occurring once. The specimen was PBMCs or T cells enriched from blood (not recorded which). The clonotype was recovered from a young woman who had recovered from COVID-19. This chain connects TRBV4-1 to TRBJ1-4; 10 bases fit TRBD1. CDR3 protein: CASSSPGQGIEKLFF. CDR3 sequence (DNA): TGCGCCAGCAGCTCTCCGGGACAGGGGATCGAAAAACTGTTTTTT.